In this sample, the clone carrying this T cell receptor (beta chain) turned up many times. The antigen is unknown. Construction of the TCR beta libraries employed iRepertoire HTBI primers in conjunction with Arm-PCR of CDR3 regions. Authors' methods: The study identified about 60 TRBV and more than 11 TRBJ segments across samples. TCRdb reanalysed the multiplex PCR reads using MiXCR and keeps one entry per CDR3 protein. The V and J calls and clone size are TCRdb's, not the authors'. The sample shows around 460,000 distinct CDR3 sequences, about a fifth of them seen only once. Time point denoted: persistent/refractory GD, antithyroid drugs over 5 years with positive TRAb. The TCR library used RNA extracted from PBMCs. This sample is part of a study of regulatory T cells in long-lasting Graves disease. Whole-study findings and limits: With under 3,500 shared public clonotypes, persistent patients exceeded new patients, who shared around 970.

The TCR was taken from a female donor with Graves disease. Sequences were derived from peripheral blood mononuclear cells (PBMCs), sampled when the disease was refractory, from a patient treated with antithyroid drugs.

CDR3 loop: CASSTRAPTYEQYF. CDR3 in DNA: TGCGCCAGCAGCACGCGGGCCCCTACCTACGAGCAGTACTTC. V usage is TRBV5-1 and J usage is TRBJ2-7; tentative D call: TRBD2 (5 bases). CDR3 length: 14 residues. Per the germline V gene, CDR1 is SGHRS and CDR2 is YFSETQ. Trimming left V 4 bases short and J 2 bases short, with 13 bases between.